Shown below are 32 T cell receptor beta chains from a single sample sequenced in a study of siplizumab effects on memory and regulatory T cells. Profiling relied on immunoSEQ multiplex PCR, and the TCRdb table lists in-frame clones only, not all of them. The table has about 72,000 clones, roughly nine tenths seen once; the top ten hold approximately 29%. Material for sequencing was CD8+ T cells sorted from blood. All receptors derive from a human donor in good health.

This chain's CDR3 is CASSYRTGTIYF. The CDR3 DNA is TGTGCCAGCAGTTACCGGACAGGGACCATATATTTT. This chain connects TRBV6-5 to TRBJ1-3; 8 bases line up with TRBD1. CDR1 MNHEY and CDR2 SVGAGI come from the germline V gene. V shed 2 bases and J 10 bases; nucleotides not matched to a gene: 1. CDR3 length: 12 amino acids.

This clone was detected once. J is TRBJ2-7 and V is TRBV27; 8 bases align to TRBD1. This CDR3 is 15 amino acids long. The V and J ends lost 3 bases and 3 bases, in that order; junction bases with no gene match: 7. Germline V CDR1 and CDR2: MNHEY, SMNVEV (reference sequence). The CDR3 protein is CASSFGGTGFYEQYF. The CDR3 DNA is TGTGCCAGCAGTTTTGGTGGGACAGGTTTCTACGAGCAGTACTTC.

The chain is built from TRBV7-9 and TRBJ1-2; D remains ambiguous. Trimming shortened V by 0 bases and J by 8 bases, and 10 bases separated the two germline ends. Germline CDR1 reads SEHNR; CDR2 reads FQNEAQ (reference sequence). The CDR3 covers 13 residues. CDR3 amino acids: CASSLATEGGYTF. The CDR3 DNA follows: TGTGCCAGCAGCTTAGCGACGGAGGGCGGCTACACCTTC.

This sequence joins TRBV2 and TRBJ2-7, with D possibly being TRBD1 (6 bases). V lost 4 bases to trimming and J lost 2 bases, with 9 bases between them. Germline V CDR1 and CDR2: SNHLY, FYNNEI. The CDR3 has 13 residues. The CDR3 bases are TGTGCCAGCAGTGGACAGGATGCCTACGAGCAGTACTTC. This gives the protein CASSGQDAYEQYF.

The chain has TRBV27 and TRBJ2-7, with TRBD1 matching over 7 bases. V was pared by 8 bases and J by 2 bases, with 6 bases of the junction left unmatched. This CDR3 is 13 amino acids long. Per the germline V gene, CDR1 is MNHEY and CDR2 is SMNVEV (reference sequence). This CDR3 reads CASGRDSTYEQYF. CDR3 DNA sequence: TGTGCCAGCGGCAGGGACAGCACCTACGAGCAGTACTTC.

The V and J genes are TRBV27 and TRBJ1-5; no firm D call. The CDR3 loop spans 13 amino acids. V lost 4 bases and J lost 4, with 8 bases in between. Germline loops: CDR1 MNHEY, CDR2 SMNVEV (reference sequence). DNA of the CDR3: TGTGCCAGCAGTTCACACCTTAATCAGCCCCAGCATTTT. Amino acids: CASSSHLNQPQHF.

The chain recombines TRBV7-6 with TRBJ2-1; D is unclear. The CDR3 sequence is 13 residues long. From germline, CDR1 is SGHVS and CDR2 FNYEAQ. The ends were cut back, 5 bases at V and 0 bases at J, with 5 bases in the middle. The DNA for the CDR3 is TGTGCCAGCAGCCCCATCTCCTACAATGAGCAGTTCTTC. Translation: CASSPISYNEQFF.

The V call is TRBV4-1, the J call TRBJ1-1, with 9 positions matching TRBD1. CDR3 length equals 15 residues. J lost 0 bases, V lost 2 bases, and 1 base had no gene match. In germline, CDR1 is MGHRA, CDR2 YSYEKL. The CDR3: CASSQRQGVNTEAFF. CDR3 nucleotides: TGCGCCAGCAGCCAAAGACAGGGGGTGAACACTGAAGCTTTCTTT.

In nucleotides, the CDR3 is TGTGCCAGTAGGGGGCTGGCCCCGGAGAATGGCTACACCTTC. Its translation is CASRGLAPENGYTF. The chain carries TRBV19 and TRBJ1-2; weak D call: TRBD1 (5 bases). V was pared by 6 bases and J by 6 bases, with 17 bases between. Per the germline V gene, CDR1 is LNHDA and CDR2 is SQIVND (reference sequence). The CDR3 is made up of 14 amino acids.

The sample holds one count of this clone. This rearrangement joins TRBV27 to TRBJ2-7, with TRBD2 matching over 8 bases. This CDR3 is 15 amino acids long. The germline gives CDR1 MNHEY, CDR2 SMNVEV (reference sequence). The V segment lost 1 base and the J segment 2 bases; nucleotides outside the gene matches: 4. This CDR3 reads CASSLLTSAPYEQYF. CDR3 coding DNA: TGTGCCAGCAGTTTATTGACTAGCGCACCCTACGAGCAGTACTTC.

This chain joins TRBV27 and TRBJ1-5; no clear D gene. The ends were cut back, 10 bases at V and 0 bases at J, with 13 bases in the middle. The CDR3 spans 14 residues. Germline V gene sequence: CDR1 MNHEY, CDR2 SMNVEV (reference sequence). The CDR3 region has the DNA TGTGCCACCCGGGCCGGTTATAGCAATCAGCCCCAGCATTTT. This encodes CATRAGYSNQPQHF.

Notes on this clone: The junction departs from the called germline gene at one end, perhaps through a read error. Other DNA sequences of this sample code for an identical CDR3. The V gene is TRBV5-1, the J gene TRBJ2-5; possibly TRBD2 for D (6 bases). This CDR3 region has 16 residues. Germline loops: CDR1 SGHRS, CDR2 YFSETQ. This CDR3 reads CASSFGGGPYQETQYF. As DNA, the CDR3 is TGCGCTAGCAGCTTTGGGGGAGGCCCGTACCAAGAGACCCAGTACTTC. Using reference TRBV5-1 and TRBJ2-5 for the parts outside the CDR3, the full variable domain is KAGVTQTPRYLIKTRGQQVTLSCSPISGHRSVSWYQQTPGQGLQFLFEYFSETQRNKGNFPGRFSGRQFSNSRSEMNVSTLELGDSALYLCASSFGGGPYQETQYFGPGTRLLVL.

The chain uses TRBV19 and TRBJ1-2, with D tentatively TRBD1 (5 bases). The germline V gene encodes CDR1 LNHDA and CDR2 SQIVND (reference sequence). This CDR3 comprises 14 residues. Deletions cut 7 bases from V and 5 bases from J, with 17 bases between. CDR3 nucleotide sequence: TGTGCCAGTATCAATCGACAACGGGGGTATGGCTACACCTTC. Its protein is CASINRQRGYGYTF.

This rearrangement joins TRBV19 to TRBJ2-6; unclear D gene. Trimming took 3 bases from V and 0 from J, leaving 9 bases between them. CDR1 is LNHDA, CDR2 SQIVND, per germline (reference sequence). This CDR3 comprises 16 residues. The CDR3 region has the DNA TGTGCCAGTAGTATTGTGGCCAACTCTGGGGCCAACGTCCTGACTTTC. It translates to CASSIVANSGANVLTF.

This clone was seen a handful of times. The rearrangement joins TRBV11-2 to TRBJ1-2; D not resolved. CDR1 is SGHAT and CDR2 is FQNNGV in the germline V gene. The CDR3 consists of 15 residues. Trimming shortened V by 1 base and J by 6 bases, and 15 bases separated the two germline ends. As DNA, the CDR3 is TGTGCCAGCAGCTTAGGGTATGGCTCAGAGAATGGCTACACCTTC. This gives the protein CASSLGYGSENGYTF.

CDR3 DNA: TGTGCCAGCAGTTACAGCGGGACAGGAGAGACCCAGTACTTC. This encodes CASSYSGTGETQYF. This chain uses TRBV6-5 with TRBJ2-5, with a weak D call TRBD1 (8 bases). V lost 2 bases to trimming and J lost 4 bases, with 11 bases between them. There are 14 residues in the CDR3. The germline CDR1 and CDR2 sequences are MNHEY and SVGAGI.

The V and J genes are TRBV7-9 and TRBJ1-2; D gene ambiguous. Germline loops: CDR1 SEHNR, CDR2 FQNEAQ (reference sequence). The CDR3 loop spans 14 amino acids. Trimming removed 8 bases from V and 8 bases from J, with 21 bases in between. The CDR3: CASVSMPLLAGYTF. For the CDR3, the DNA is TGTGCCAGCGTCAGCATGCCCCTCCTCGCGGGCTACACCTTC.

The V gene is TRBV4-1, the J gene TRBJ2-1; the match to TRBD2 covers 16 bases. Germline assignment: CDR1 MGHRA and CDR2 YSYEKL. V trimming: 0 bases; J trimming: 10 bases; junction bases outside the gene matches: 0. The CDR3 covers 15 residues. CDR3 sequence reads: CASSQEGLAGGEQFF. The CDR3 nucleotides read TGCGCCAGCAGCCAAGAGGGACTAGCGGGGGGGGAGCAGTTCTTC.

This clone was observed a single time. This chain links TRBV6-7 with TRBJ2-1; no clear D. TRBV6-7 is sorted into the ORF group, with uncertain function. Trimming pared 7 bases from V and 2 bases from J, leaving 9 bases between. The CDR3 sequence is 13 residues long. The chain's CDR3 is CASNGQAYNEQFF. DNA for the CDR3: TGTGCCAGCAATGGGCAGGCCTACAATGAGCAGTTCTTC.

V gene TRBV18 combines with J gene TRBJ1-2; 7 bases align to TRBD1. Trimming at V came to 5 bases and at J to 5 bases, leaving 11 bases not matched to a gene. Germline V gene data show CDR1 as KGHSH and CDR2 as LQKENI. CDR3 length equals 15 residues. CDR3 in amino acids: CASSEGQTSIYGYTF. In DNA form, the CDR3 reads TGTGCCAGCTCAGAGGGACAGACGTCCATATATGGCTACACCTTC.

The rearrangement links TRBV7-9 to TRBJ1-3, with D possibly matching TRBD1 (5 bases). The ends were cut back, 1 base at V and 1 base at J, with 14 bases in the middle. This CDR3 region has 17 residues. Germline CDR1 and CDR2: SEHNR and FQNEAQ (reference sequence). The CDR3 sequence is CASSLVGRAASGNTIYF. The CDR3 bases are TGTGCCAGCAGCTTAGTGGGCAGGGCCGCATCTGGAAACACCATATATTTT.

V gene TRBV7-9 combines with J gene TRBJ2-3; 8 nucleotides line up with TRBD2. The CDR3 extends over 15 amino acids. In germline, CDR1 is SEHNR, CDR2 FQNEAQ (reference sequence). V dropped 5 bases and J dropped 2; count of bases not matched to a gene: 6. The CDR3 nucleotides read TGTGCCAGCAGCGGTAGGACTAGCTTCACAGATACGCAGTATTTT. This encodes CASSGRTSFTDTQYF.

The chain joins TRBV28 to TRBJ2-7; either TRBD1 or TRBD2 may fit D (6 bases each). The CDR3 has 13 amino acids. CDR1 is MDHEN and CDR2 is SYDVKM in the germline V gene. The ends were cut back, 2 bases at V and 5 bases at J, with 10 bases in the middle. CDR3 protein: CASSLGGQNEQYF. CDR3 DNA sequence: TGTGCCAGCAGTTTAGGGGGGCAGAACGAGCAGTACTTC.

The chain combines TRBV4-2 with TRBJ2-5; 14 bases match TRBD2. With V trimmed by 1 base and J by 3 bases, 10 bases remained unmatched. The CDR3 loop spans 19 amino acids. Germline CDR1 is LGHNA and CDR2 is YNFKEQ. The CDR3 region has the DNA TGTGCCAGCAGCCAAGTGGGGTTTAAGACTAGCGGGGGGGAAGAGACCCAGTACTTC. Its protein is CASSQVGFKTSGGEETQYF.

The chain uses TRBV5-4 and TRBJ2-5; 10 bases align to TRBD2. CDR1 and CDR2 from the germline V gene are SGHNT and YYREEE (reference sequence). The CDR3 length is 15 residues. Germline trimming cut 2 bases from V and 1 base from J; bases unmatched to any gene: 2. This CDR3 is CASSFIAGGQETQYF. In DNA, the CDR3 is TGTGCCAGCAGCTTTATAGCGGGGGGCCAAGAGACCCAGTACTTC.

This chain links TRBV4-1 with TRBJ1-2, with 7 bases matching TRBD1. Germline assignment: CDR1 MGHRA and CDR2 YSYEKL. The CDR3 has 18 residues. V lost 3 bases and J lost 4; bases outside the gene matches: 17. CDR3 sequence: CASSQPSRQGWDGYGYTF. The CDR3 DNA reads TGCGCCAGCAGCCAGCCCTCCCGACAGGGATGGGACGGCTATGGCTACACCTTC.

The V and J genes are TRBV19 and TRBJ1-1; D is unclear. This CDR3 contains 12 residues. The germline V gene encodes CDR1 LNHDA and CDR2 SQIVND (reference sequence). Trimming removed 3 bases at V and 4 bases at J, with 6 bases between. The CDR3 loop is CASSMGITEAFF. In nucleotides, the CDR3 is TGTGCCAGTAGTATGGGTATCACTGAAGCTTTCTTT.

CDR3 in amino acids: CAIGNSPLHF. CDR3 DNA: TGTGCCATCGGTAATTCACCCCTCCACTTT. This chain links TRBV10-3 with TRBJ1-6, with unresolved D. The V gene lost 8 bases and the J gene lost 6 bases, with 2 bases spanning the gap. The CDR3 contains 10 residues. Germline V gene data show CDR1 as ENHRY and CDR2 as SYGVKD.

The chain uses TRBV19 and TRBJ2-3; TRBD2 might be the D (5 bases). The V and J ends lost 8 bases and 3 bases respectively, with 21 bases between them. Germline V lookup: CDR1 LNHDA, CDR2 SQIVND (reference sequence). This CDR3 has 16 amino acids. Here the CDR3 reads CASDKDFYRGTDTQYF. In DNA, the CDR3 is TGTGCCAGTGATAAGGACTTCTATCGAGGGACAGATACGCAGTATTTT.

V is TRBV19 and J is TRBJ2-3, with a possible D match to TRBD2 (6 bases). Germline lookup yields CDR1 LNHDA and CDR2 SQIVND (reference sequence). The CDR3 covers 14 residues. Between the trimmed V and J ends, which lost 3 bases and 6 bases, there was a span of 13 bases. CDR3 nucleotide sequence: TGTGCCAGTAGTATCGGGGGAACGTTCGATACGCAGTATTTT. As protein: CASSIGGTFDTQYF.

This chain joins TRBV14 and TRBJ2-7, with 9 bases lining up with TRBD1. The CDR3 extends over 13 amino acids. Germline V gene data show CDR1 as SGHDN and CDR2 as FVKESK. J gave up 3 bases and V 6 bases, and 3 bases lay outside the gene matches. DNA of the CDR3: TGTGCCAGCAGTTGGGGACAGGGCTACGAGCAGTACTTC. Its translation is CASSWGQGYEQYF.

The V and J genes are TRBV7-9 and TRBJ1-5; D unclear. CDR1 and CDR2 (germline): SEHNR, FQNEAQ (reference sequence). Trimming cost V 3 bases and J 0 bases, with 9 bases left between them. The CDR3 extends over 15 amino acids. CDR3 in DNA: TGTGCCAGCAGCTTGCAGCTTCATAGCAATCAGCCCCAGCATTTT. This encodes CASSLQLHSNQPQHF.